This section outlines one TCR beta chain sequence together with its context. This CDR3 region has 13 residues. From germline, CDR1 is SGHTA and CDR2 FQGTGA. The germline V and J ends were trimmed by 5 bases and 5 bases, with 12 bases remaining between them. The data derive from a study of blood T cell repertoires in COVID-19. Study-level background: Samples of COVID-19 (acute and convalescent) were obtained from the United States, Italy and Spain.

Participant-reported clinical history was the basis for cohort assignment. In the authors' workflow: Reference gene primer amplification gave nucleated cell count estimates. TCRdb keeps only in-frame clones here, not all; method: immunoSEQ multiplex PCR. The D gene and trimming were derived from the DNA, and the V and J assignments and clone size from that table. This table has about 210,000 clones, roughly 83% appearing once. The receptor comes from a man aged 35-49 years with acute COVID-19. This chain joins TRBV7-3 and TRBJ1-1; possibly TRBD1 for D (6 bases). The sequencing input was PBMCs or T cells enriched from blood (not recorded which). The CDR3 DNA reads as TGTGCCAGCAGCCACCAGGGGAATACTGAAGCTTTCTTT. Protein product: CASSHQGNTEAFF.